A selection of T cell receptor beta chains follows, all from one sample in a study of radiotherapy plus CTLA-4 blockade in lung cancer. TCRdb keeps only in-frame clones here, not all; method: immunoSEQ multiplex PCR. Of roughly 71,000 clones in the sample, around 82% are singletons; the top ten hold 7.1%. The sample here was peripheral blood, taken from a patient treated with radiotherapy plus ipilimumab. Source of these receptors: a human donor with non-small cell lung cancer who had a complete response to radiotherapy plus ipilimumab. The CDR3 runs from the conserved cysteine through the conserved F or W. A D gene is named only where the DNA matches it firmly. Some rows have no size entry. The others give once, few or many, or a class for an expanded clone.

CDR3 DNA,CDR3 protein,clone size,V gene,D gene,J gene
TGCAGTGCTGGGGGGACTAGTGAGCAGTTCTTC,CSAGGTSEQFF,.,TRBV20-1,TRBD2,TRBJ2-1
TGTGCCAGCAGCTTACCCCCCTGGGACGGCACAGATACGCAGTATTTT,CASSLPPWDGTDTQYF,.,TRBV11-3,.,TRBJ2-3
TGTGCCAGCAGCTCAATGGGACAGAGCCTCTATGGCTACACCTTC,CASSSMGQSLYGYTF,.,TRBV5-8,TRBD1,TRBJ1-2
TGTGCCAGCAGCATAGGACAGCTTACTGAAGCTTTCTTT,CASSIGQLTEAFF,.,TRBV7-9,.,TRBJ1-1
TGTGCCTGGGCTACAGGGAGACTCAATCAGCCCCAGCATTTT,CAWATGRLNQPQHF,.,TRBV30,.,TRBJ1-5
TGTGCCAGCAGCCTCGGGACAGCCACAGATACGCAGTATTTT,CASSLGTATDTQYF,.,TRBV6-5,TRBD1,TRBJ2-3
TGTGCCAGCAGCCTGAGGGTGGATGACACTGAAGCTTTCTTT,CASSLRVDDTEAFF,.,TRBV5-5,.,TRBJ1-1
TGTGCCATCAGGAGAGACGGCTCCTACGAGCAGTACTTC,CAIRRDGSYEQYF,.,TRBV10-3,.,TRBJ2-7
TGTGCCAGCAGCGTCGCAGCGGGAGATCTGAATGAGCAGTTCTTC,CASSVAAGDLNEQFF,.,TRBV9,TRBD2,TRBJ2-1
TGTGCCAGCAGCTTAGCACCCGGCCTTGCCGGCTACACCTTC,CASSLAPGLAGYTF,.,TRBV7-8,.,TRBJ1-2
TGTGCCAGCAGCTTGGCCAGGACACCCAACAGACCCGGGGAGCTGTTTTTT,CASSLARTPNRPGELFF,.,TRBV5-4,.,TRBJ2-2
TGTGCCAGCGTTGCCGTGACGGAAGCTTTCTTT,CASVAVTEAFF,.,TRBV6-1,.,TRBJ1-1
TGTGCCAGCAGCTTATACAGGGATAGCAATCAGCCCCAGCATTTT,CASSLYRDSNQPQHF,.,TRBV7-2,.,TRBJ1-5
TGTGCCAGCAGCTTATTTCTAGCACAGGAGACCCAGTACTTC,CASSLFLAQETQYF,.,TRBV7-2,.,TRBJ2-5
TGTGCCTGGAGTGCGCCGGGACGGACAACTAATGAAAAACTGTTTTTT,CAWSAPGRTTNEKLFF,.,TRBV30,.,TRBJ1-4
TGTGCCACCTCTCGCGACAGTCAAGAGACCCAGTACTTC,CATSRDSQETQYF,.,TRBV19,.,TRBJ2-5
TGTGCCAGCAGTTACGATGTTAGCACAGATACGCAGTATTTT,CASSYDVSTDTQYF,.,TRBV6-4,.,TRBJ2-3
TGTGCCAGCAGCCCGAACCCACAGGGTTTTATGTCAGAGACCCAGTACTTC,CASSPNPQGFMSETQYF,few,TRBV7-8,.,TRBJ2-5
TGTGCCTGGAGTCGCGGGGAAGTAACGAACACCGGGGAGCTGTTTTTT,CAWSRGEVTNTGELFF,.,TRBV30,.,TRBJ2-2
TGTGCCAGCAGTGGACCGGGACACAACACCGGGGAGCTGTTTTTT,CASSGPGHNTGELFF,.,TRBV6-6,.,TRBJ2-2
TGTGCCAGCAGCTTAGGACAGGGCGGGGGTCAGCCCCAGCATTTT,CASSLGQGGGQPQHF,.,TRBV7-2,TRBD1,TRBJ1-5
TGTGCCAGCAGCTTTCGATTAACAGGGTACACTGAAGCTTTCTTT,CASSFRLTGYTEAFF,.,TRBV11-2,.,TRBJ1-1
TGTGCCAGCAGCCTACCGACAGGGGTCTCCACTGGGGAGCTGTTTTTT,CASSLPTGVSTGELFF,once,TRBV7-2,TRBD1,TRBJ2-2
TGTGCCAGTAGTATAGTTAACAATGAGCAGTTCTTC,CASSIVNNEQFF,.,TRBV19,.,TRBJ2-1
TGCGCCAGCAGAGGGACAGGACGGAATTCACCCCTCCACTTT,CASRGTGRNSPLHF,few,TRBV5-1,TRBD1,TRBJ1-6
TGTGCTAGTGGTATCTCCGGGGGCACTGAAGCTTTCTTT,CASGISGGTEAFF,.,TRBV12-5,.,TRBJ1-1
TGTGCCAGCAGTTATTCAGGGAGGGGTACAGATACGCAGTATTTT,CASSYSGRGTDTQYF,.,TRBV6-5,TRBD2,TRBJ2-3
TGTGCCAGCAGCCCCTCGGACAGGGCGCTGTTTTTT,CASSPSDRALFF,.,TRBV28,TRBD1,TRBJ2-2
TGTGCCAGTAGTCTCGGACTAGCGGACTACGAGCAGTACTTC,CASSLGLADYEQYF,.,TRBV19,TRBD2,TRBJ2-7
TGTGCCAGCAGCTTATTTGTGGGGGCGCGTGCCGCCATGAACACTGAAGCTTTCTTT,CASSLFVGARAAMNTEAFF,.,TRBV11-2,.,TRBJ1-1
TGTGCCAGCAGTAGGCCGGTGCAGAACACTGAAGCTTTCTTT,CASSRPVQNTEAFF,once,TRBV11-3,.,TRBJ1-1
TGTGCCAGCAGTTACGGGGACAGGGGACGTCAGCCCCAGCATTTT,CASSYGDRGRQPQHF,.,TRBV6-5,TRBD1,TRBJ1-5